One and the same sample provided the 7 T cell receptor beta chains below, sequenced in a study of T cells in Graves' hyperthyroidism and ophthalmopathy. The source material, RNA transcripts, was used to amplify TCR beta CDR3 regions. In the first-round RT-PCR of the TCR CDR3, the HTBI primer set was used. TCRdb re-called the multiplex PCR reads with MiXCR, one entry per CDR3 protein. The sample lists 360,000 or so distinct CDR3 sequences; over 12% were seen once. Sequenced: blood. The receptors shown here come from a woman in her sixties or seventies with Graves' ophthalmopathy.

This sequence joins TRBV7-2 and TRBJ2-1, with TRBD2 identical over 8 bases. Germline CDR1 is SGHTA and CDR2 is FQGNSA. This CDR3 comprises 16 residues. The ends lost 1 base at V and 7 bases at J; junction bases unmatched: 9. The DNA for the CDR3 is TGTGCCAGCAGCTTAGTACCCGGGAGGGCTGGTAATGAGCAGTTCTTC. Its protein product is CASSLVPGRAGNEQFF.

V is TRBV29-1 and J is TRBJ2-3; D is possibly TRBD1 (7 bases). Germline-derived CDR1 and CDR2 are SQVTM and ANQGSEA. This CDR3 region has 14 residues. Trimming took 5 bases from V and 1 from J, leaving 13 bases between them. The CDR3 sequence: CSVRRGLGTDTQYF. The CDR3 region has the DNA TGCAGCGTTAGGAGGGGGCTAGGCACAGATACGCAGTATTTT.

The rearrangement links TRBV20-1 to TRBJ2-7; no clear D. Germline assignment: CDR1 DFQATT and CDR2 SNEGSKA (reference sequence). The CDR3 is 12 residues long. The V and J ends lost 3 bases and 4 bases respectively, with 10 bases between them. The CDR3 nucleotides are TGCAGTGCTAGTGCCCTGGGGTACGAGCAGTACTTC. This gives the protein CSASALGYEQYF.

This clonotype was detected many times. The chain is built from TRBV29-1 and TRBJ2-3, with 8 bases that match TRBD2. Germline CDR1 is SQVTM and CDR2 is ANQGSEA. V dropped 4 bases and J dropped 0; count of bases not matched to a gene: 6. This CDR3 is built from 15 residues. DNA for the CDR3: TGCAGCGTTGGTGCGGGAGGTATTAGCACAGATACGCAGTATTTT. It is translated as CSVGAGGISTDTQYF.

The chain links TRBV29-1 to TRBJ2-6; D gene uncertain. Trimming removed 6 bases at V and 2 bases at J, with 5 bases between. The CDR3 covers 12 residues. The V gene's germline CDR1 is SQVTM and CDR2 ANQGSEA. The CDR3 protein is CSVQTGANVLTF. The DNA for the CDR3 is TGCAGCGTACAGACTGGGGCCAACGTCCTGACTTTC. The full variable domain, completed using reference TRBV29-1 and TRBJ2-6, is SAVISQKPSRDICQRGTSLTIQCQVDSQVTMMFWYRQQPGQSLTLIATANQGSEATYESGFVIDKFPISRPNLTFSTLTVSNMSPEDSSIYLCSVQTGANVLTFGAGSRLTVL.

In this sample, this clonotype turned up many times. This chain uses TRBV2 with TRBJ2-6, with a possible D match to TRBD2 (6 bases). The V gene's germline CDR1 is SNHLY and CDR2 FYNNEI. The CDR3 consists of 15 residues. V lost 8 bases to trimming and J lost 0 bases, with 11 bases between them. In nucleotides, the CDR3 is TGTGCCAGCCGCGCGGGGTCCTCTGGGGCCAACGTCCTGACTTTC. Translation: CASRAGSSGANVLTF.

The table lists this clonotype with many counts. This chain connects TRBV3-1 to TRBJ2-3; 8 bases are a match to TRBD2. The CDR3 consists of 13 residues. Germline V CDR1 and CDR2: LGHDT, YNNKEL (reference sequence). J gave up 3 bases and V 8 bases, and 4 bases lay outside the gene matches. This chain's CDR3 is CASGTSDTDTQYF. CDR3 bases: TGTGCCAGCGGGACTAGTGATACAGATACGCAGTATTTT.